The T cell receptor beta chain described here comes from a study of cytomegalovirus exposure and HLA in healthy donors. Primers for the PCR totalled 60 Vbeta and 13 Jbeta. Only in-frame clones appear in the TCRdb table, and some are missing; sequencing was by immunoSEQ multiplex PCR. The sample carries over 150,000 clones, 68% recorded once. This clone has only a few counts. Its antigen is unknown. Study-wide points: In the analysis, some V segments, TRBV6-2 and TRBV6-3 included, were excluded as indistinguishable. A later analysis reportedly identified an Asian-associated ancestry cluster as carrying fewer N-insertions than the roughly 720-donor mean. Cytomegalovirus-associated status was assigned to 150 to 200 TCR beta chains. The presence/absence work took it that sequencing depth was about the same across donors.

This CDR3 region has 15 residues. The germline V gene has CDR1 SEHNR and CDR2 FQNEAQ (reference sequence). The V end lost 5 bases, the J end lost 3 bases, and 14 bases lay between the germline ends. The receptor was isolated from a woman between 18 and 29 years old in good health and CMV-seropositive. Sequencing was done on a sample of PBMCs. This rearrangement joins TRBV7-9 to TRBJ2-1, with D possibly being TRBD2 (6 bases). The CDR3 reads CASSPGGLYYNEQFF. Written as DNA, the CDR3 is TGTGCCAGCAGCCCCGGGGGTCTGTACTACAATGAGCAGTTCTTC.